A single sample gave rise to the 3 T cell receptor beta chains below, sequenced in a study of T cell repertoires in cytomegalovirus infection. Their target antigens are unknown. Via MiXCR, TCRdb re-called the reads, giving one row per CDR3 protein. The data hold 110,000 or so distinct CDR3 sequences, with roughly 30% observed a single time. The sequenced sample was CD8+ T cells from cultured PBMCs, obtained from culture after CMV antigen stimulation. The receptors shown here come from a human donor in good health (CMV status not recorded). Some clones in this sample may be carry-over from other donors' samples.

This chain links TRBV4-1 with TRBJ2-2; 7 bases match TRBD1. J lost 10 bases, V lost 1 base, and 6 bases had no gene match. Germline lookup yields CDR1 MGHRA and CDR2 YSYEKL. This CDR3 is 14 amino acids long. The CDR3, as DNA: TGCGCCAGCAGCCAAGCAGAAGGGGGCTCGGAGCTGTTTTTT. This translates into CASSQAEGGSELFF.

Only a few counts were recorded for this clonotype. The genes are TRBV7-9 and TRBJ2-1, with 12 bases that match TRBD2. Germline lookup yields CDR1 SEHNR and CDR2 FQNEAQ (reference sequence). The junction had 6 bases not matched to a gene; V was cut back by 4 bases and J by 8 bases. The CDR3 extends over 15 amino acids. CDR3 DNA sequence: TGTGCCAGCAGCTCCTCTTGGACTAGCGGGGATGAGCAGTTCTTC. This sequence encodes CASSSSWTSGDEQFF.

V gene TRBV7-9 combines with J gene TRBJ2-7; D could derive from TRBD1 or TRBD2 (5 bases each). V shed 4 bases and J shed 0 bases, with 19 bases lying between them. This CDR3 spans 17 amino acids. The V gene's germline CDR1 is SEHNR and CDR2 FQNEAQ (reference sequence). CDR3 nucleotides: TGTGCCAGCAGCTACAACGTGAGGGACGGAGACTCCTACGAGCAGTACTTC. Residues: CASSYNVRDGDSYEQYF.